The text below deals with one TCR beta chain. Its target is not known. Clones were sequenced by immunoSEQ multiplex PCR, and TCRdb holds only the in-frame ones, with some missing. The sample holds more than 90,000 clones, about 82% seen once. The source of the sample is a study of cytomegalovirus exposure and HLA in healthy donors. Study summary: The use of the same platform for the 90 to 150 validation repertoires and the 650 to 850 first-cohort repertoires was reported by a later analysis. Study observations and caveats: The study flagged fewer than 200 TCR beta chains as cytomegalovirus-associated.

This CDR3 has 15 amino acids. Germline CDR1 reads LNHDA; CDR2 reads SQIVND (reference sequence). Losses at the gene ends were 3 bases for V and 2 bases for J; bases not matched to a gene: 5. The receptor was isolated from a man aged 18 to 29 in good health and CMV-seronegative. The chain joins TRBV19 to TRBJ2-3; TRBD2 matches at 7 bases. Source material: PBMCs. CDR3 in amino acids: CASSIERDPTDTQYF. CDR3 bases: TGTGCCAGTAGTATTGAGCGGGACCCCACAGATACGCAGTATTTT.